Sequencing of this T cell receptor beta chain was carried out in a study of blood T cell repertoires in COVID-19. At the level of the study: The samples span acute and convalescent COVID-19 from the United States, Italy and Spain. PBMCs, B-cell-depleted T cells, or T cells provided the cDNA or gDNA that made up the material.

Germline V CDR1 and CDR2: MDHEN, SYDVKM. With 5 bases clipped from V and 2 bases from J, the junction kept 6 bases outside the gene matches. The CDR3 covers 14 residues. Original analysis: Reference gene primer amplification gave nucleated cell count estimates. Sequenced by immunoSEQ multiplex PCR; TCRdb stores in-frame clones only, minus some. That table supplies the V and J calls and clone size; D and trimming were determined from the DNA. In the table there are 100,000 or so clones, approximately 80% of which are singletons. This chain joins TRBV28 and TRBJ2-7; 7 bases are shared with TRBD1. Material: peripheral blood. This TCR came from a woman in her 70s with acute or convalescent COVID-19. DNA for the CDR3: TGTGCCAGCAGTCTACCGGGACAGCCCTACGAGCAGTACTTC. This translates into CASSLPGQPYEQYF.